The next 26 T cell receptor beta chains were all read from a single sample in a study of blood T cells in healthy people across ages. Through a sample-barcoded 5' primer and a J-beta primer mix, a second PCR was run for roughly 7 to 11 cycles. TCRdb ran MiXCR on the 5' RACE reads and lists one entry per CDR3 protein. The data contain about 970,000 distinct CDR3 sequences, roughly 51% of them singletons. The sample consisted of blood. Receptor source: a woman in her fifties or sixties in good health.

This clonotype was observed a few times. V is TRBV4-1 and J is TRBJ2-7, with TRBD2 matching over 9 bases. The CDR3 has 18 residues. The ends lost 2 bases at V and 3 bases at J; junction bases unmatched: 14. CDR1 is MGHRA and CDR2 is YSYEKL in the germline V gene. In DNA form, the CDR3 reads TGCGCCAGCAGCCAAAGGAGTTTAGCGGGAGCCCCCCTCTACGAGCAGTACTTC. Translation: CASSQRSLAGAPLYEQYF.

The chain has TRBV7-2 and TRBJ2-3, with TRBD2 matching over 15 bases. Germline V CDR1 and CDR2: SGHTA, FQGNSA. V lost 4 bases, J lost 3 bases, and 8 bases stayed unmatched. The CDR3 runs 18 residues. The CDR3 here is CASSSRTSGRASTDTQYF. The CDR3 bases are TGTGCCAGCAGCTCGAGGACTAGCGGGAGGGCCTCGACAGATACGCAGTATTTT.

J is TRBJ2-2 and V is TRBV3-1; D gene unclear. The germline V gene has CDR1 LGHDT and CDR2 YNNKEL (reference sequence). V lost 3 bases and J 8 bases, leaving 7 bases between the germline ends. The CDR3 extends over 12 amino acids. The CDR3 spells CASSQLSGELFF. In nucleotides, the CDR3 is TGTGCCAGCAGCCAGCTTTCGGGGGAGCTGTTTTTT.

Regarding this clonotype: A read error may produce the germline difference seen at one junction end. The V call is TRBV29-1, the J call TRBJ2-5; tentatively, D is TRBD2 (6 bases). CDR1 SQVTM and CDR2 ANQGSEA come from the germline V gene. This CDR3 spans 14 amino acids. This CDR3 reads CSVEWRGEQETRYF. In DNA form, the CDR3 reads TGCAGCGTTGAGTGGAGGGGCGAACAAGAGACCCGGTACTTC.

The chain is built from TRBV29-1 and TRBJ2-1; 10 bases align to TRBD1. The germline CDR1 and CDR2 sequences are SQVTM and ANQGSEA. The CDR3 is 12 amino acids. The trim removed 8 bases at V and 8 bases at J, leaving 6 bases unmatched. In DNA form, the CDR3 reads TGCAGCACGGACAGGGGGGGTGATGAGCAGTTCTTC. Protein product: CSTDRGGDEQFF.

This clonotype was counted between two and nine times. This chain uses TRBV21-1 with TRBJ2-3; TRBD1 is the table's D call and was not checked against the DNA. TRBV21-1 is annotated as a pseudogene. The CDR3 consists of 14 residues. The CDR3 reads CANRTGGDGDTQYF. CDR3 in DNA: TGTGCCAATAGGACAGGGGGCGACGGAGATACGCAGTATTTT.

This clonotype was picked up many times. This CDR3 is CSASVQGSNQPQHF. The CDR3 DNA reads TGCAGTGCTAGTGTCCAGGGTAGCAATCAGCCCCAGCATTTT. The V call is TRBV20-1, the J call TRBJ1-5; tentative D call: TRBD1 (5 bases). Trimming took 3 bases from V and 0 from J, leaving 9 bases between them. The CDR3 covers 14 residues. Germline lookup yields CDR1 DFQATT and CDR2 SNEGSKA (reference sequence).

The DNA of the CDR3 is TGTGCCAGCAGCTCAGACGTGCTAGGAGGCAATGAGCAGTTCTTC. This encodes CASSSDVLGGNEQFF. The gene calls are TRBV7-8 and TRBJ2-1, with D perhaps matching TRBD2 (5 bases). The germline V and J ends were trimmed by 4 bases and 6 bases, with 16 bases remaining between them. Per the germline V gene, CDR1 is SGHVS and CDR2 is FQNEAQ. The length of the CDR3 is 15 residues.

This clonotype was seen many times. This chain links TRBV5-6 with TRBJ2-5, with 9 bases matching TRBD1. The germline V gene encodes CDR1 SGHDT and CDR2 YYEEEE. The V gene end was trimmed by 0 bases and the J gene end by 4 bases; junction bases not matched to a gene: 7. The CDR3 runs 16 residues. CDR3 sequence reads: CASSLEKGTGRETQYF. In DNA form, the CDR3 reads TGTGCCAGCAGCTTGGAGAAGGGGACAGGGCGAGAGACCCAGTACTTC.

The table lists this clonotype with a few counts. The V and J genes are TRBV7-9 and TRBJ2-7, with D possibly being TRBD1 or TRBD2 (5 bases each). CDR1 is SEHNR, CDR2 FQNEAQ, per germline (reference sequence). Trimming took off 5 bases at V and 3 bases at J, with 17 bases between the two ends. The CDR3 consists of 15 residues. The CDR3 reads CASSATGTKVYEQYF. The CDR3 DNA sequence: TGTGCCAGCAGCGCAACCGGGACGAAAGTCTACGAGCAGTACTTC.

This sequence joins TRBV20-1 and TRBJ2-7; D call uncertain. The CDR3 sequence is 10 residues long. V lost 2 bases to trimming and J lost 3 bases, with 2 bases between them. Germline values: CDR1 DFQATT, CDR2 SNEGSKA (reference sequence). The CDR3 sequence: CSARIYEQYF. The CDR3 DNA sequence: TGCAGTGCTAGAATCTACGAGCAGTACTTC.

The chain is built from TRBV7-9 and TRBJ2-2, with D uncertain. Germline lookup yields CDR1 SEHNR and CDR2 FQNEAQ (reference sequence). The CDR3 has 12 residues. CDR3: CAEEGYTGELFF. In nucleotides, the CDR3 is TGTGCAGAGGAAGGCTACACCGGGGAGCTGTTTTTT.

The chain links TRBV4-2 to TRBJ2-5; D remains ambiguous. The J call may be mistaken, given a closer DNA end match to TRBJ2-7. From germline, CDR1 is LGHNA and CDR2 YNFKEQ. The CDR3 contains 16 residues. CDR3 amino acids: CASSQDLERVGYEQYF. The CDR3 DNA reads TGTGCCAGCAGCCAAGATCTGGAAAGGGTCGGCTACGAGCAGTACTTC.

This chain uses TRBV6-6 with TRBJ2-3; TRBD2 matches at 7 bases. Germline assignment: CDR1 MNHNY and CDR2 SVGAGI (reference sequence). The CDR3 sequence is 15 residues long. V trimming: 2 bases; J trimming: 3 bases; junction bases outside the gene matches: 5. CDR3 in amino acids: CASSYGGSRTDTQYF. In DNA, the CDR3 is TGTGCCAGCAGTTACGGCGGGAGTCGAACAGATACGCAGTATTTT.

V is TRBV21-1 and J is TRBJ1-1. TRBV21-1 is described as a pseudogene. The CDR3 is 13 amino acids. The CDR3: CASSRPGYPEAFF. The CDR3 coding sequence is TGTGCCAGCAGCAGACCAGGATATCCTGAAGCTTTCTTT.

The chain joins TRBV5-6 to TRBJ2-5, with D possibly being TRBD2 (6 bases). CDR3 length: 13 residues. CDR1 and CDR2 from the germline V gene are SGHDT and YYEEEE. Trimming pared 6 bases from V and 1 base from J, leaving 10 bases between. The CDR3 bases are TGTGCCAGCACCAGGGACTTCCAAGAGACCCAGTACTTC. Its protein product is CASTRDFQETQYF.

V usage is TRBV29-1 and J usage is TRBJ2-2; either TRBD1 or TRBD2 may fit D (5 bases each). V was shortened by 7 bases and J by 6 bases, with 18 bases between the two germline ends. Germline values: CDR1 SQVTM, CDR2 ANQGSEA. CDR3 size: 14 residues. The CDR3 sequence: CSAHGTIEPGELFF. In DNA form, the CDR3 reads TGCAGCGCCCACGGGACGATAGAACCCGGGGAGCTGTTTTTT.

The chain couples TRBV7-9 to TRBJ2-3; D not resolved. The CDR3 is made up of 14 amino acids. V was cut by 3 bases and J by 4 bases, with 11 bases left in between. Looked up from germline, CDR1 is SEHNR and CDR2 is FQNEAQ (reference sequence). CDR3 region: CASSFSAPPDTQYF. DNA for the CDR3: TGTGCCAGCAGCTTCTCGGCCCCTCCAGATACGCAGTATTTT.

The chain carries TRBV15 and TRBJ2-7; D tentatively fits TRBD1 or TRBD2 (5 bases each). V shed 4 bases and J shed 0 bases, with 13 bases lying between them. The CDR3 covers 15 residues. Germline CDR1 is LNHNV and CDR2 is YYDKDF (reference sequence). CDR3 region: CATSIRDGSSYEQYF. CDR3 in DNA: TGTGCCACCAGCATCCGGGACGGAAGCTCCTACGAGCAGTACTTC.

This clonotype was seen more than once but under ten times. V gene TRBV29-1 combines with J gene TRBJ2-5; TRBD2 might be the D (5 bases). V lost 7 bases to trimming and J lost 1 base, with 10 bases between them. Looked up from germline, CDR1 is SQVTM and CDR2 is ANQGSEA. The length of the CDR3 is 12 residues. CDR3 nucleotide sequence: TGCAGCGCCCAAACTAGCCAAGAGACCCAGTACTTC. Translation: CSAQTSQETQYF.

This rearrangement joins TRBV20-1 to TRBJ2-5; 10 nucleotides line up with TRBD2. Germline assignment: CDR1 DFQATT and CDR2 SNEGSKA (reference sequence). This CDR3 has 15 amino acids. Unmatched junction bases numbered 8, after V lost 5 bases and J lost 2 bases. CDR3 residues: CSALGLAEAQETQYF. CDR3 DNA: TGCAGTGCTCTTGGACTAGCGGAAGCACAAGAGACCCAGTACTTC.

This chain connects TRBV25-1 to TRBJ2-5; possibly TRBD1 for D (5 bases). The CDR3 runs 16 residues. Deletions cut 1 base from V and 5 bases from J, with 17 bases between. Germline V lookup: CDR1 MGHDK, CDR2 SYGVNS. In nucleotides, the CDR3 is TGTGCCAGCAGTGAATGGGGCAGGGTCGGTTCTGAGACCCAGTACTTC. Its translation: CASSEWGRVGSETQYF.

This clonotype was observed a handful of times. The chain uses TRBV20-1 and TRBJ1-6, with 8 positions matching TRBD1. The CDR3 spans 11 residues. The germline V gene encodes CDR1 DFQATT and CDR2 SNEGSKA (reference sequence). J was trimmed by 16 bases and V by 3 bases; bases with no gene match: 5. In DNA, the CDR3 is TGCAGTGCTAGGGGTACAGGGGGGCTCCACTTT. The encoded protein is CSARGTGGLHF.

The rearrangement joins TRBV7-9 to TRBJ1-4; D possibly corresponds to TRBD1 (5 bases). Trimming took off 5 bases at V and 13 bases at J, with 23 bases between the two ends. The CDR3 runs 15 residues. Per germline, CDR1 SEHNR and CDR2 FQNEAQ (reference sequence). The CDR3, as DNA: TGTGCCAGCAGCCCTACGGGGGGGACCTCAGGACTACTGTTTTTT. Translation: CASSPTGGTSGLLFF.

The genes are TRBV20-1 and TRBJ2-3; 8 nucleotides align to TRBD1. The CDR3 totals 14 residues. V gave up 8 bases and J gave up 1 base; unmatched junction bases: 8. Germline-derived CDR1 and CDR2 are DFQATT and SNEGSKA (reference sequence). The CDR3 bases are TGCAGTACGACAGGGGCAAGTGGCACAGATACGCAGTATTTT. Translating gives CSTTGASGTDTQYF.

The rearrangement joins TRBV29-1 to TRBJ2-1; maybe TRBD2 (6 bases). V was cut by 4 bases and J by 2 bases, with 15 bases left in between. Germline assignment: CDR1 SQVTM and CDR2 ANQGSEA. The CDR3 is made up of 15 amino acids. This CDR3 reads CSVGQRESPYNEQFF. In DNA form, the CDR3 reads TGCAGCGTTGGGCAACGGGAGTCCCCCTACAATGAGCAGTTCTTC.